These 21 T cell receptor beta chains were all obtained from the same sample, sequenced in a study of graft-versus-host responses after intestinal transplantation (dated by TCRdb to the early 2020s). Intraepithelial and lamina propria lymphocytes were isolated from graft specimens using dithiothreitol, EDTA incubations and collagenase D digestion. The library was obtained by the immunoSEQ multiplex PCR assay. The table was pulled from immuneACCESS by TCRdb, which kept in-frame rearrangements only. Such tables lose some clones; where checked, under half of the loss comes from unresolved V genes, and the rest has no known cause. Recorded for this sample are fewer than 8,500 clones; around 72% of them occurred a single time. The ten largest clones represent about an eighth of the sample. The sample here was ileum tissue, taken 220 to 230 days after intestinal transplant. The receptors originated from a human patient who received an intestinal transplant, so some T cells may come from the graft donor.

The V gene is TRBV10-2, the J gene TRBJ2-7; 9 bases line up with TRBD2. The V segment lost 4 bases and the J segment 4 bases; nucleotides outside the gene matches: 8. The CDR3 sequence is 15 residues long. The germline V gene has CDR1 WSHSY and CDR2 SAAADI. CDR3 DNA sequence: TGCGCCAGCAGTGGAGGGGCTAGCGGGGTATACGAGCAGTACTTC. This codes for CASSGGASGVYEQYF.

This chain joins TRBV5-1 and TRBJ2-1, with D perhaps matching TRBD2 (6 bases). The CDR3 has 17 amino acids. V was clipped by 0 bases and J by 3 bases, with 16 bases between them. CDR1 is SGHRS, CDR2 YFSETQ, per germline. The CDR3 DNA reads TGCGCCAGCAGCTTGGTACGGGACGGGAGCTTCTACAATGAGCAGTTCTTC. Protein: CASSLVRDGSFYNEQFF.

V is TRBV28 and J is TRBJ2-1; D possibly corresponds to TRBD2 (5 bases). CDR1 is MDHEN, CDR2 SYDVKM, per germline. The CDR3 contains 13 residues. Deletions cut 5 bases from V and 7 bases from J, with 12 bases between. This CDR3 reads CASSHLRRNEQFF. CDR3 nucleotides: TGTGCCAGCAGTCACCTCCGGAGGAATGAGCAGTTCTTC.

This chain uses TRBV29-1 with TRBJ2-4; D is uncertain. Germline V CDR1 and CDR2: SQVTM, ANQGSEA. The CDR3 is 12 residues long. Trimming took off 7 bases at V and 1 base at J, with 8 bases between the two ends. CDR3 in DNA: TGCAGCGCCGGGTTGGCCAAAAACATTCAGTACTTC. Its protein is CSAGLAKNIQYF.

The chain carries TRBV5-1 and TRBJ1-6, with a tentative D call TRBD1 (6 bases). CDR1 is SGHRS, CDR2 YFSETQ, per germline. V lost 6 bases, J lost 0 bases, and 13 bases lay in between. This CDR3 is 16 amino acids long. In nucleotides, the CDR3 is TGCGCCAGCATTGGACAGAAGAGCTCCTATAATTCACCCCTCCACTTT. Encoded protein: CASIGQKSSYNSPLHF.

This chain joins TRBV29-1 and TRBJ2-5; possible D gene TRBD1, 6 bases. V was trimmed by 7 bases and J by 11 bases, leaving 20 bases between them. CDR3 length: 12 amino acids. CDR1 and CDR2 from the germline V gene are SQVTM and ANQGSEA. The CDR3 region has the DNA TGCAGCGCCCATAACGCTGACAGGTCACAGTACTTC. This translates into CSAHNADRSQYF.

The genes are TRBV2 and TRBJ2-5, with 10 nucleotides matching TRBD2. Germline lookup yields CDR1 SNHLY and CDR2 FYNNEI. The CDR3 runs 16 residues. Losses at the gene ends were 1 base for V and 5 bases for J; bases not matched to a gene: 7. The CDR3 protein is CASSEGSGREGETQYF. CDR3 bases: TGTGCCAGCAGTGAAGGAAGCGGGAGGGAAGGGGAGACCCAGTACTTC.

The V gene is TRBV10-2, the J gene TRBJ2-1; 9 bases line up with TRBD2. CDR1 and CDR2 from the germline V gene are WSHSY and SAAADI. The V and J ends lost 6 bases and 2 bases, in that order; junction bases with no gene match: 5. This CDR3 region has 15 residues. Written as DNA, the CDR3 is TGCGCCAGCAGCCCGACTAGCGGAGCCTACAATGAGCAGTTCTTC. This gives the protein CASSPTSGAYNEQFF.

The V call is TRBV7-7, the J call TRBJ2-7; TRBD1 matches at 7 bases. The germline V gene has CDR1 SSHAT and CDR2 FNYEAQ (reference sequence). The trim removed 5 bases at V and 5 bases at J, leaving 6 bases unmatched. The CDR3 covers 13 residues. In DNA, the CDR3 is TGTGCCAGCAGCCGGGACAGCTGGGACGAGCAGTACTTC. Protein product: CASSRDSWDEQYF.

The CDR3 here is CASSGLAGGNEQFF. CDR3 DNA: TGTGCCAGCAGCGGACTAGCGGGGGGGAATGAGCAGTTCTTC. The rearrangement joins TRBV11-2 to TRBJ2-1; 15 positions match TRBD2. This CDR3 spans 14 amino acids. Germline V gene sequence: CDR1 SGHAT, CDR2 FQNNGV. V trimming: 5 bases; J trimming: 7 bases; junction bases outside the gene matches: 0.

This chain connects TRBV27 to TRBJ1-2; 7 nucleotides agree with TRBD1. With 6 bases clipped from V and 8 bases from J, the junction kept 6 bases outside the gene matches. The V gene's germline CDR1 is MNHEY and CDR2 SMNVEV (reference sequence). The CDR3 is 12 amino acids. The CDR3 region is CASSYRGGGYTF. The CDR3 DNA follows: TGTGCCAGCAGCTACAGGGGTGGGGGCTACACCTTC.

The V gene is TRBV11-3, the J gene TRBJ1-6; D remains ambiguous. The CDR3 is made up of 14 amino acids. The germline CDR1 and CDR2 sequences are SGHNT and YENEEA. V lost 5 bases and J 0 bases, leaving 5 bases between the germline ends. CDR3 bases: TGTGCCAGCAGCATGAGCTCCTATAATTCACCCCTCCACTTT. The encoded protein is CASSMSSYNSPLHF.

This clone was seen only a few times. The chain joins TRBV19 to TRBJ1-5; no definite D call. Trimming stripped 6 bases from V and 5 bases from J, with 5 bases between. Germline-derived CDR1 and CDR2 are LNHDA and SQIVND (reference sequence). The CDR3 length is 11 residues. The CDR3 DNA reads as TGTGCCAGTAGCCCAGATCAGCCCCAGCATTTT. Its translation: CASSPDQPQHF.

The chain joins TRBV6-1 to TRBJ1-2; 8 nucleotides align to TRBD1. The germline V gene encodes CDR1 MNHNS and CDR2 SASEGT. The CDR3 covers 14 residues. Trimming took 2 bases from V and 4 from J; bases not matched to a gene: 3. This CDR3 is CASSERGQAYGYTF. Written as DNA, the CDR3 is TGTGCCAGCAGTGAACGGGGACAGGCCTATGGCTACACCTTC.

The genes are TRBV10-3 and TRBJ2-5, with 7 bases aligning to TRBD2. The CDR3 spans 13 residues. Trimming at V came to 4 bases and at J to 7 bases, leaving 6 bases not matched to a gene. CDR1 and CDR2 (germline): ENHRY, SYGVKD. In nucleotides, the CDR3 is TGTGCCATCAGTGGGGAGGGGCGAGGGACCCAGTACTTC. Its translation: CAISGEGRGTQYF.

This clone was detected a few times. The V gene is TRBV29-1, the J gene TRBJ2-5, with TRBD1 identical over 7 bases. The length of the CDR3 is 14 residues. Trimming took 4 bases from V and 5 from J; bases not matched to a gene: 10. Germline CDR1 and CDR2: SQVTM and ANQGSEA. The CDR3 reads CSVVWVGGGETQYF. The CDR3 DNA is TGCAGCGTTGTCTGGGTAGGGGGCGGTGAGACCCAGTACTTC.

The count of this clone is one. Germline and junction disagree at one end, which may indicate a read error. The CDR3 DNA sequence: TGTGCCAGCAGCTCACTCAATCGGCCCCAGCATTTT. Translation: CASSSLNRPQHF. This chain connects TRBV5-6 to TRBJ1-5; D gene unclear. The CDR3 consists of 12 residues. Germline V CDR1 and CDR2: SGHDT, YYEEEE.

The V call is TRBV6-1, the J call TRBJ2-3; 8 positions agree with TRBD2. The CDR3 covers 15 residues. Losses at the gene ends were 5 bases for V and 2 bases for J; bases not matched to a gene: 6. Germline CDR1 reads MNHNS; CDR2 reads SASEGT. CDR3 DNA sequence: TGTGCCAGCAGTACTAGCGGAAGTTTCACAGATACGCAGTATTTT. Translating gives CASSTSGSFTDTQYF.

By share of the sample, this clone is medium-sized. This sequence joins TRBV29-1 and TRBJ2-3, with TRBD2 as a possible D gene (7 bases). Trimming pared 6 bases from V and 0 bases from J, leaving 22 bases between. This CDR3 spans 17 amino acids. Germline CDR1 SQVTM, CDR2 ANQGSEA. Here the CDR3 reads CSVPGQLAVTSTDTQYF. The CDR3 DNA reads as TGCAGCGTCCCCGGACAGCTAGCGGTTACTAGCACAGATACGCAGTATTTT.

Points on this clone: The junction departs from germline at one end; a sequencing error may be responsible. The gene calls are TRBV9 and TRBJ2-2; D uncertain. This CDR3 contains 13 residues. Per the germline V gene, CDR1 is SGDLS and CDR2 is YYNGEE. In nucleotides, the CDR3 is TGTGCCAGCAGCGTAGTGAACTCCGGGGAGCTGTTTTTT. Translating it yields CASSVVNSGELFF. The entire variable domain, with the rest obtained from reference TRBV9 and TRBJ2-2, is as follows: DSGVTQTPKHLITATGQRVTLRCSPRSGDLSVYWYQQSLDQGLQFLIQYYNGEERAKGNILERFSAQQFPDLHSELNLSSLELGDSALYFCASSVVNSGELFFGEGSRLTVL.

This clone has only a few counts. J is TRBJ2-1 and V is TRBV5-1; no clear D. CDR1 is SGHRS and CDR2 is YFSETQ in the germline V gene. This CDR3 is 14 amino acids long. Trimming took off 4 bases at V and 6 bases at J, with 14 bases between the two ends. The CDR3 loop reads CASSPPGPSNEQFF. The DNA for the CDR3 is TGCGCCAGCAGCCCCCCAGGCCCGAGCAATGAGCAGTTCTTC.